Following are 13 T cell receptor beta chains from one sample sequenced in a study of blood T cell repertoires in COVID-19. TCRdb keeps only in-frame clones here, not all; method: immunoSEQ multiplex PCR. The sample has around 250,000 clones; 80% to 90% are singletons. The sample was peripheral blood. The source is an elderly man with acute or convalescent COVID-19.

The chain employs TRBV19 and TRBJ2-1; D uncertain. This CDR3 has 15 amino acids. Germline CDR1 and CDR2: LNHDA and SQIVND (reference sequence). The V gene lost 5 bases and the J gene lost 7 bases, with 18 bases spanning the gap. This CDR3 is CASSYNAARRNEQFF. The CDR3 DNA reads as TGTGCCAGTAGTTACAACGCGGCTAGACGGAATGAGCAGTTCTTC.

This chain links TRBV28 with TRBJ2-2, with D unresolved. Looked up from germline, CDR1 is MDHEN and CDR2 is SYDVKM. Trimming shortened V by 2 bases and J by 2 bases, and 18 bases separated the two germline ends. This CDR3 region has 18 residues. The DNA for the CDR3 is TGTGCCAGCAGTTTAGTCTCGTCGGCGGCAGTAAACACCGGGGAGCTGTTTTTT. It encodes CASSLVSSAAVNTGELFF.

The table lists this clone with many counts. The chain employs TRBV2 and TRBJ1-1; 8 nucleotides agree with TRBD1. Germline-derived CDR1 and CDR2 are SNHLY and FYNNEI. V dropped 8 bases and J dropped 1; count of bases not matched to a gene: 9. This CDR3 has 15 residues. CDR3 amino acids: CASRRSGQGNTEAFF. The CDR3 bases are TGTGCCAGCCGAAGAAGCGGACAGGGGAACACTGAAGCTTTCTTT.

The chain links TRBV5-1 to TRBJ2-3, with TRBD1 matching 10 bases. The CDR3 covers 16 residues. The germline V gene has CDR1 SGHRS and CDR2 YFSETQ. V trimming: 3 bases; J trimming: 5 bases; junction bases outside the gene matches: 9. CDR3: CASSSTAGTGVDTQYF. The CDR3, as DNA: TGCGCCAGCAGCTCCACCGCCGGGACAGGGGTAGATACGCAGTATTTT.

In regard to this clone: A read error is likely, as this CDR3 ends without the conserved phenylalanine or tryptophan. The DNA is left out, because the CDR3 cannot be placed on it with certainty; the CDR3 is given as TCRdb lists it. The chain links TRBV15 to TRBJ1-4. Per the germline V gene, CDR1 is LNHNV and CDR2 is YYDKDF (reference sequence). The CDR3 is 11 residues long, counting both termini. The CDR3 region is CATSRNRVLKI.

The genes are TRBV11-2 and TRBJ2-1, with D possibly being TRBD2 (5 bases). Germline-derived CDR1 and CDR2 are SGHAT and FQNNGV. The CDR3 has 13 amino acids. Between the trimmed V and J ends, which lost 5 bases and 8 bases, there was a span of 13 bases. CDR3 amino acids: CASSLGVVHEQFF. CDR3 DNA sequence: TGTGCCAGCAGCCTCGGGGTTGTCCATGAGCAGTTCTTC.

The V and J genes are TRBV30 and TRBJ2-2; D not certain. Deletions cut 0 bases from V and 7 bases from J, with 3 bases between. Germline V gene sequence: CDR1 GTSNPN, CDR2 SVGIG (reference sequence). CDR3 length: 11 amino acids. CDR3 DNA sequence: TGTGCCTGGAGTGTTATCGGGGAGCTGTTTTTT. Translated, it gives CAWSVIGELFF.

This chain connects TRBV5-5 to TRBJ2-1; the match to TRBD1 covers 7 bases. CDR3 length: 15 amino acids. V dropped 4 bases and J dropped 3; count of bases not matched to a gene: 7. Germline V gene data show CDR1 as SGHKS and CDR2 as YYEKEE (reference sequence). The chain's CDR3 is CASSPGTANYNEQFF. Written as DNA, the CDR3 is TGTGCCAGCAGCCCGGGGACAGCGAACTACAATGAGCAGTTCTTC. Complete variable domain (other parts from reference TRBV5-5 and TRBJ2-1): DAGVTQSPTHLIKTRGQQVTLRCSPISGHKSVSWYQQVLGQGPQFIFQYYEKEERGRGNFPDRFSARQFPNYSSELNVNALLLGDSALYLCASSPGTANYNEQFFGPGTRLTVL.

The chain joins TRBV2 to TRBJ1-1; TRBD1 matches 10 bases. J was trimmed by 7 bases and V by 4 bases; bases with no gene match: 9. Germline V CDR1 and CDR2: SNHLY, FYNNEI. The CDR3 covers 15 residues. CDR3: CASSGRTGGPGEAFF. The CDR3 DNA sequence: TGTGCCAGCAGTGGAAGGACAGGGGGTCCTGGTGAAGCTTTCTTT.

The chain is built from TRBV5-1 and TRBJ1-1; no definite D call. Germline V gene sequence: CDR1 SGHRS, CDR2 YFSETQ. The CDR3 runs to 14 residues. V dropped 7 bases and J dropped 5 bases, with 18 bases sitting between them. CDR3 in amino acids: CASREIGGSTEAFF. The CDR3 region has the DNA TGCGCCAGCCGTGAGATAGGAGGGTCGACTGAAGCTTTCTTT. The whole variable domain, filled in from reference TRBV5-1 and TRBJ1-1, reads KAGVTQTPRYLIKTRGQQVTLSCSPISGHRSVSWYQQTPGQGLQFLFEYFSETQRNKGNFPGRFSGRQFSNSRSEMNVSTLELGDSALYLCASREIGGSTEAFFGQGTRLTVV.

This rearrangement joins TRBV5-1 to TRBJ1-1; a possible D gene is TRBD1 (6 bases). This CDR3 is 14 amino acids long. With 6 bases removed from V and 0 bases from J, the gap between germline ends came to 12 bases. Germline V gene data show CDR1 as SGHRS and CDR2 as YFSETQ. The CDR3 sequence is CASTGGPMNTEAFF. The CDR3 nucleotides are TGCGCCAGCACCGGGGGGCCGATGAACACTGAAGCTTTCTTT.

J is TRBJ2-7 and V is TRBV21-1; the tabulated D call, TRBD2, remains unverified against the DNA. TRBV21-1 is termed a pseudogene. The CDR3 is 17 amino acids. The CDR3 coding sequence is TGTGCCAGCAGCAAAGAGGTAGCGGGCGCTCTTACCGACGAGCAGTACTTC. This gives the protein CASSKEVAGALTDEQYF.

The chain uses TRBV9 and TRBJ2-6; D is possibly TRBD1 (5 bases). Trimming stripped 2 bases from V and 2 bases from J, with 5 bases between. Germline lookup yields CDR1 SGDLS and CDR2 YYNGEE. The CDR3 runs 14 residues. The CDR3 loop reads CASSVRAGANVLTF. As DNA, the CDR3 is TGTGCCAGCAGCGTCAGGGCTGGGGCCAACGTCCTGACTTTC. Full variable domain (missing parts from reference TRBV9 and TRBJ2-6): DSGVTQTPKHLITATGQRVTLRCSPRSGDLSVYWYQQSLDQGLQFLIQYYNGEERAKGNILERFSAQQFPDLHSELNLSSLELGDSALYFCASSVRAGANVLTFGAGSRLTVL.